This T cell receptor beta chain was sequenced for a study of human T cells and chemical hapten exposure. The time point here: pre-sensitization, week 0. Treatment described: therapeutic diphenylcyclopropenone sensitization with weekly scalp DPC. TCRdb reprocessed the RACE reads with MiXCR, giving one entry per CDR3 protein. The table has about 300,000 distinct CDR3 sequences, 5% to 6.5% seen once. The receptor was isolated from a woman aged 18 to 35 with alopecia areata. Some clones in this sample may be carry-over from other donors' samples. The starting material was whole blood, obtained in connection with sensitization to the hapten diphenylcyclopropenone (DPC).

This CDR3 reads CASSQEFSQGGKNIQYF. Here the CDR3 DNA reads TGTGCCAGCAGCCAAGAATTCTCACAGGGAGGCAAAAACATTCAGTACTTC. The rearrangement links TRBV4-2 to TRBJ2-4; either TRBD1 or TRBD2 may fit D (6 bases each). CDR3 length equals 17 residues. Germline CDR1 is LGHNA and CDR2 is YNFKEQ. Between the trimmed V and J ends, which lost 0 bases and 3 bases, there was a span of 15 bases.